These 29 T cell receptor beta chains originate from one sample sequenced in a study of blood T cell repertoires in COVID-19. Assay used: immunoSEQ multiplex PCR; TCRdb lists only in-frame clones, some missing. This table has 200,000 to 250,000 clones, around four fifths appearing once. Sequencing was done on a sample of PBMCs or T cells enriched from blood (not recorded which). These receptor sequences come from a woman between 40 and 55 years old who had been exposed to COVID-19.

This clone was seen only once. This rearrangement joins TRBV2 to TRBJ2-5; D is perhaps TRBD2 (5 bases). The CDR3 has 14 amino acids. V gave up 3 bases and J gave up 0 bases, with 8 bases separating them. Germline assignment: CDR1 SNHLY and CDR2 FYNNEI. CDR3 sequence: CASSERGYQETQYF. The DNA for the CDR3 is TGTGCCAGCAGTGAGAGAGGGTACCAAGAGACCCAGTACTTC.

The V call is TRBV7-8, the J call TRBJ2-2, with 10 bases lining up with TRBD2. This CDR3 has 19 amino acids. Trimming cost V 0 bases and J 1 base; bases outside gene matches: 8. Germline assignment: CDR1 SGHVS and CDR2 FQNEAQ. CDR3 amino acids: CASSLAIAGGYRNTGELFF. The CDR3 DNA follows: TGTGCCAGCAGCTTAGCAATAGCGGGGGGTTATAGGAACACCGGGGAGCTGTTTTTT. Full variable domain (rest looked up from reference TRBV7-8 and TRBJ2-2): GAGVSQSPRYKVAKRGQDVALRCDPISGHVSLFWYQQALGQGPEFLTYFQNEAQLDKSGLPSDRFFAERPEGSVSTLKIQRTQQEDSAVYLCASSLAIAGGYRNTGELFFGEGSRLTVL.

The CDR3 is CASSSPYQETQYF. The CDR3 DNA follows: TGTGCCAGCAGCTCCCCGTACCAAGAGACCCAGTACTTC. This chain connects TRBV27 to TRBJ2-5, with D hard to call. The length of the CDR3 is 13 residues. Trimming left V 6 bases short and J 0 bases short, with 8 bases between. CDR1 MNHEY and CDR2 SMNVEV come from the germline V gene (reference sequence).

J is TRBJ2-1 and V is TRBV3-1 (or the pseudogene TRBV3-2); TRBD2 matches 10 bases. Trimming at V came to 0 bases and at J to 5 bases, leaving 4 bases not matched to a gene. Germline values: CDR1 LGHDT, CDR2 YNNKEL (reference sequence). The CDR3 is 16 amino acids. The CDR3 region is CASSQDSGGFDNEQFF. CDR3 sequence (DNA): TGTGCCAGCAGCCAAGATAGCGGGGGGTTCGACAATGAGCAGTTCTTC.

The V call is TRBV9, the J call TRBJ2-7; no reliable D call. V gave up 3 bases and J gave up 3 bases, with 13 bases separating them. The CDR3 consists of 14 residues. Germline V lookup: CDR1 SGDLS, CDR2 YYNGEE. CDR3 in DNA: TGTGCCAGCAGCGCCGGCCGACTCGACTACGAGCAGTACTTC. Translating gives CASSAGRLDYEQYF.

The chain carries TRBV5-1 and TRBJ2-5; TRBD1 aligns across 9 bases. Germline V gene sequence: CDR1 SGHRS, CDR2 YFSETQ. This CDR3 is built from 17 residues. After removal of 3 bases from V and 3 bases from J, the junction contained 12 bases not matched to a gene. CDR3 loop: CASSWSITGTGKETQYF. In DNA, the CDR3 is TGCGCCAGCAGCTGGAGTATAACCGGGACAGGGAAAGAGACCCAGTACTTC.

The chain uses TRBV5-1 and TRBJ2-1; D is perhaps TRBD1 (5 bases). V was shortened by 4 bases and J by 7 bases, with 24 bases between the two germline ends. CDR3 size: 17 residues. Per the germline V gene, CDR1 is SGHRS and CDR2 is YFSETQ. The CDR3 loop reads CASSPMMAARGGNEQFF. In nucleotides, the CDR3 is TGCGCCAGCAGCCCTATGATGGCGGCTAGGGGTGGGAATGAGCAGTTCTTC.

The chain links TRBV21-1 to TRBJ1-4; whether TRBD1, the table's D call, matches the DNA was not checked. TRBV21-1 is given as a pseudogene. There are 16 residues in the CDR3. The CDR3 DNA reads TGTGCCAGCAGCAAAGGTACCGGGACACCGAGTGAAAAACTGTTTTTT. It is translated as CASSKGTGTPSEKLFF.

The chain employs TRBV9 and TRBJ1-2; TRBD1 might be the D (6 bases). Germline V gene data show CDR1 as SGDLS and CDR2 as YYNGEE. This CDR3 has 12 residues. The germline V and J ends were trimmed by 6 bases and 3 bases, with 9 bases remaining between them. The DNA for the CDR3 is TGTGCCAGCACCAGGACAGACTATGGCTACACCTTC. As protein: CASTRTDYGYTF.

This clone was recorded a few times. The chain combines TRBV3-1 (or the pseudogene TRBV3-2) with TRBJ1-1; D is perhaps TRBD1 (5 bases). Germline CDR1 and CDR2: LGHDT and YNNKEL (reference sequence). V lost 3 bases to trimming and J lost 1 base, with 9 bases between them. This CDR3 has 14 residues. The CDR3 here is CASSHRVSNTEAFF. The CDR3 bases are TGTGCCAGCAGCCACAGGGTATCGAACACTGAAGCTTTCTTT.

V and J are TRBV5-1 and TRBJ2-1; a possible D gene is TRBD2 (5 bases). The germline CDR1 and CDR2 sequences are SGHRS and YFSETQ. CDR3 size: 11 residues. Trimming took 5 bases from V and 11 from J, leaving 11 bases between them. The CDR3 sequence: CASRRELKQFF. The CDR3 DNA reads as TGCGCCAGCAGGAGGGAATTAAAGCAGTTCTTC.

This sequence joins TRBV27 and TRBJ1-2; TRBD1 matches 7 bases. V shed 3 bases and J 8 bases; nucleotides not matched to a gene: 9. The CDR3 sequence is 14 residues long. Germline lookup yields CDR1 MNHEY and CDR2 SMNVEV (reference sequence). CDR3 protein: CASSLQTGYEGYTF. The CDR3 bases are TGTGCCAGCAGTTTGCAGACAGGGTATGAAGGCTACACCTTC.

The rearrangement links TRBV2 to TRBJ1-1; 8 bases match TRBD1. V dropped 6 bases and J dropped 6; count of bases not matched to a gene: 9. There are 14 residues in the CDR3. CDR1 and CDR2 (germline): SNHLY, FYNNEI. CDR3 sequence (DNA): TGTGCCAGCAGGTCGGACAGGGATCAGCCTGAAGCTTTCTTT. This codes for CASRSDRDQPEAFF.

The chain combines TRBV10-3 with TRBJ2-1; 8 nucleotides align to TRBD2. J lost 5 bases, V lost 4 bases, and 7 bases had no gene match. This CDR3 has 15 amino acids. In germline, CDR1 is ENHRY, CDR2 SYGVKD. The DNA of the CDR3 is TGTGCCATCAGTGGTAGCGGGGCCCCCAACAATGAGCAGTTCTTC. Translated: CAISGSGAPNNEQFF.

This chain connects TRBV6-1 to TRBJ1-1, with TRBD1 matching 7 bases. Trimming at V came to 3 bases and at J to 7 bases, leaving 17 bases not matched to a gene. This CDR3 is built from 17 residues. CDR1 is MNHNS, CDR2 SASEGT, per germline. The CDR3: CASSDPRGARGDNEAFF. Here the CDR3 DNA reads TGTGCCAGCAGTGACCCCAGGGGGGCGCGCGGGGATAATGAAGCTTTCTTT.

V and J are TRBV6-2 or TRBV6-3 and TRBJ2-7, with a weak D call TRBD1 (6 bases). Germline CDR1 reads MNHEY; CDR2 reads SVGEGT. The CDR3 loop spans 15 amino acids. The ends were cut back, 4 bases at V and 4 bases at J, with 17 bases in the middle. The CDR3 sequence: CASSFFTGPGYEQYF. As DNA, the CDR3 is TGTGCCAGCAGTTTCTTCACAGGGCCGGGTTACGAGCAGTACTTC.

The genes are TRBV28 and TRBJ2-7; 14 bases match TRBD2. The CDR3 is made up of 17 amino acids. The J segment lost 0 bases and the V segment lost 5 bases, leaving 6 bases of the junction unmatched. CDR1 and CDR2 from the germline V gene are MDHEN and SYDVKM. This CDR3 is CASSPRTSGGNSYEQYF. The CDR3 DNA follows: TGTGCCAGCAGTCCGCGGACTAGCGGGGGGAACTCCTACGAGCAGTACTTC.

The CDR3 DNA reads TGTGCCAGCAGCCAAGATGCGGCTATAGGCTCTGGGGCCAACGTCCTGACTTTC. Its translation: CASSQDAAIGSGANVLTF. This sequence joins TRBV4-2 and TRBJ2-6; D is unresolved. Germline loops: CDR1 LGHNA, CDR2 YNFKEQ. V lost 0 bases and J lost 0, with 12 bases in between. CDR3 length: 18 amino acids.

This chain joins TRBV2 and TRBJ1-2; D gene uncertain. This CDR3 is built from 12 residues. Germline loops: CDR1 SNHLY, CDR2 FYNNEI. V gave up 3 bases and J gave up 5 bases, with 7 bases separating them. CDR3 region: CASSDSLYGYTF. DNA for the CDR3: TGTGCCAGCAGTGACAGTCTTTATGGCTACACCTTC.

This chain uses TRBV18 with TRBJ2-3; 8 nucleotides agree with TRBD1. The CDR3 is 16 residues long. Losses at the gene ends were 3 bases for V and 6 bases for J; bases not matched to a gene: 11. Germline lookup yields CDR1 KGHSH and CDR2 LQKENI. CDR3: CASSPRSGGASDTQYF. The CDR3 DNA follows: TGTGCCAGCTCACCCCGGTCAGGGGGCGCCTCCGATACGCAGTATTTT.

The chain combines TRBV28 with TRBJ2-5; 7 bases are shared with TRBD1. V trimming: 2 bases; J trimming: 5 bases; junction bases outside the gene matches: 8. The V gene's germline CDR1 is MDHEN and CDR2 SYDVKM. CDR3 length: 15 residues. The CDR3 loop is CASSLQGVSPETQYF. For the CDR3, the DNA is TGTGCCAGCAGTTTACAGGGGGTATCCCCGGAGACCCAGTACTTC. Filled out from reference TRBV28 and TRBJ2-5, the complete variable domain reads DVKVTQSSRYLVKRTGEKVFLECVQDMDHENMFWYRQDPGLGLRLIYFSYDVKMKEKGDIPEGYSVSREKKERFSLILESASTNQTSMYLCASSLQGVSPETQYFGPGTRLLVL.

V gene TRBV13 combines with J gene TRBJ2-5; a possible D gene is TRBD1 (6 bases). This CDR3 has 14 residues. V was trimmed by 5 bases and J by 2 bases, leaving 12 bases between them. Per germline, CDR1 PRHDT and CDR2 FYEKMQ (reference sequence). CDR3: CASSPERGQETQYF. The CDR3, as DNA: TGTGCCAGCAGCCCGGAAAGGGGGCAAGAGACCCAGTACTTC.

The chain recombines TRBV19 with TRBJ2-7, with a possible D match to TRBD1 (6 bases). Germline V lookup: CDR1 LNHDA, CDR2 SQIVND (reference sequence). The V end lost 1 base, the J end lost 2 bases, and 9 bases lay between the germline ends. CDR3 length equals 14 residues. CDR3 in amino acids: CASSIGDTTYEQYF. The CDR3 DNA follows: TGTGCCAGTAGTATAGGGGACACCACCTACGAGCAGTACTTC. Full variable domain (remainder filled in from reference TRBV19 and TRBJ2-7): DGGITQSPKYLFRKEGQNVTLSCEQNLNHDAMYWYRQDPGQGLRLIYYSQIVNDFQKGDIAEGYSVSREKKESFPLTVTSAQKNPTAFYLCASSIGDTTYEQYFGPGTRLTVT.

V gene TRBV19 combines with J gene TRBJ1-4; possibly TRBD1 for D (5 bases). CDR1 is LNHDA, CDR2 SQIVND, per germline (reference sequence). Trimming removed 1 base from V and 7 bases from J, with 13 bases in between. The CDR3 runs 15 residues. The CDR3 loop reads CASSIAKGLIEKLFF. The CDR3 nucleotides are TGTGCCAGTAGTATAGCAAAGGGGCTTATTGAAAAACTGTTTTTT.

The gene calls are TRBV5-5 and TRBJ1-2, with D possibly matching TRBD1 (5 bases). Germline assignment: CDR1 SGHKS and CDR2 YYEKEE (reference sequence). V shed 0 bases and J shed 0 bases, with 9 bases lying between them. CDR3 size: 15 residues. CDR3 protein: CASSLAQATNYGYTF. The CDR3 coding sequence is TGTGCCAGCAGCTTGGCACAGGCGACTAACTATGGCTACACCTTC.

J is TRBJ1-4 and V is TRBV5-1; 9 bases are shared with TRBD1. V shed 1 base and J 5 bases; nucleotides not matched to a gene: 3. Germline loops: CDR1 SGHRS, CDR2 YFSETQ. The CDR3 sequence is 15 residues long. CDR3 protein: CASSLYGTGNEKLFF. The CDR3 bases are TGCGCCAGCAGCTTGTATGGGACAGGGAATGAAAAACTGTTTTTT.

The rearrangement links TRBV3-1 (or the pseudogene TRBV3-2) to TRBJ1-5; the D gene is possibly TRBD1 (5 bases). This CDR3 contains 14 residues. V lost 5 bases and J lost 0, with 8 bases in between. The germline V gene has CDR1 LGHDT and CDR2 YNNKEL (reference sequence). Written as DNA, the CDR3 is TGTGCCAGCAGCAAGACAGATAGCAATCAGCCCCAGCATTTT. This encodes CASSKTDSNQPQHF.

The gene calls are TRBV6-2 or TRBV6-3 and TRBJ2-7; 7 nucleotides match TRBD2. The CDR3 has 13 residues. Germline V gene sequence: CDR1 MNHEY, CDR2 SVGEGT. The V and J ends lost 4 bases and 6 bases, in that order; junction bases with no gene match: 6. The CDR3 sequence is CASSSRGDLEQYF. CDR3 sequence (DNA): TGTGCCAGCAGTTCCCGGGGGGATCTCGAGCAGTACTTC.

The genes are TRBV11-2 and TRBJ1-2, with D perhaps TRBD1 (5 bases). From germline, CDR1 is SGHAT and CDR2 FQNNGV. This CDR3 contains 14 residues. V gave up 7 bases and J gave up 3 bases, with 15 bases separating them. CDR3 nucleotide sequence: TGTGCCAGCACCCGGACCGCGGGGGACTATGGCTACACCTTC. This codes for CASTRTAGDYGYTF.